What follows are 28 T cell receptor beta chains derived from one specimen sequenced in a study of cytomegalovirus exposure and HLA in healthy donors. Both 60 Vbeta primers and 13 Jbeta primers went into the PCR. Libraries were prepared by immunoSEQ multiplex PCR; TCRdb keeps only in-frame clonotypes and omits some of them. The sample holds some 170,000 clones; around 75% are singletons and the top ten take about 3%. The sample was PBMCs. Every receptor here comes from a female donor in good health and CMV-seronegative.

The J gene is TRBJ1-1, the V gene TRBV19; D may be TRBD1 (5 bases). The CDR3 sequence is 15 residues long. Germline V CDR1 and CDR2: LNHDA, SQIVND (reference sequence). V was clipped by 8 bases and J by 0 bases, with 16 bases between them. The CDR3 reads CASFPRDSMNTEAFF. CDR3 nucleotide sequence: TGTGCCAGTTTCCCGAGAGACAGCATGAACACTGAAGCTTTCTTT.

The chain employs TRBV4-1 and TRBJ2-7; unclear D gene. Trimming left V 1 base short and J 2 bases short, with 6 bases between. Germline V gives CDR1 MGHRA, CDR2 YSYEKL. This CDR3 has 13 residues. The CDR3 reads CASSQVPTYEQYF. Here the CDR3 DNA reads TGCGCCAGCAGCCAAGTCCCTACCTACGAGCAGTACTTC.

The V gene is TRBV7-9, the J gene TRBJ1-2, with TRBD1 matching 9 bases. The ends lost 6 bases at V and 9 bases at J; junction bases unmatched: 11. Germline V gene lookup returns CDR1 SEHNR and CDR2 FQNEAQ (reference sequence). The CDR3 has 14 amino acids. The CDR3 region has the DNA TGTGCCAGCAGTTGGATAAGGACAGGGGAAAGCTACACCTTC. Amino acid sequence: CASSWIRTGESYTF. Complete variable domain (other parts from reference TRBV7-9 and TRBJ1-2): DTGVSQNPRHKITKRGQNVTFRCDPISEHNRLYWYRQTLGQGPEFLTYFQNEAQLEKSRLLSDRFSAERPKGSFSTLEIQRTEQGDSAMYLCASSWIRTGESYTFGSGTRLTVV.

The chain links TRBV4-1 to TRBJ2-7; TRBD2 matches at 10 bases. Germline assignment: CDR1 MGHRA and CDR2 YSYEKL. Unmatched junction bases numbered 4, after V lost 2 bases and J lost 3 bases. This CDR3 has 15 residues. In DNA form, the CDR3 reads TGCGCCAGCAGCCAAAGGTCTAGCGGGGGCTACGAGCAGTACTTC. This codes for CASSQRSSGGYEQYF.

V is TRBV7-3 and J is TRBJ1-1; TRBD1 aligns across 7 bases. This CDR3 has 14 amino acids. Germline lookup yields CDR1 SGHTA and CDR2 FQGTGA. V lost 5 bases and J lost 4; bases outside the gene matches: 7. The CDR3 loop is CASSLLGQFTEAFF. CDR3 coding DNA: TGTGCCAGCAGCCTATTGGGACAGTTCACTGAAGCTTTCTTT.

J is TRBJ1-1 and V is TRBV28, with D unclear. Germline-derived CDR1 and CDR2 are MDHEN and SYDVKM. V was cut by 2 bases and J by 1 base, with 11 bases left in between. There are 15 residues in the CDR3. The DNA for the CDR3 is TGTGCCAGCAGTTTAATCCGGGGAGCGAACACTGAAGCTTTCTTT. Translation: CASSLIRGANTEAFF.

The CDR3 nucleotides read TGTGCCATCAGTGAGTCCGGGACAGGGGGTAATTCACCCCTCCACTTT. Its translation is CAISESGTGGNSPLHF. The chain uses TRBV10-3 and TRBJ1-6, with 11 bases fitting TRBD1. Unmatched junction bases numbered 1, after V lost 0 bases and J lost 6 bases. Germline V CDR1 and CDR2: ENHRY, SYGVKD. This CDR3 spans 16 amino acids.

This clone was recorded only once. The V call is TRBV27, the J call TRBJ1-1, with a tentative D call TRBD1 (5 bases). Germline V CDR1 and CDR2: MNHEY, SMNVEV (reference sequence). The ends were cut back, 5 bases at V and 5 bases at J, with 18 bases in the middle. CDR3 size: 15 residues. The CDR3 here is CASSPPGGVWTEAFF. CDR3 sequence (DNA): TGTGCCAGCAGTCCGCCCGGAGGGGTGTGGACTGAAGCTTTCTTT.

This clone came up a few times. The rearrangement links TRBV6-6 to TRBJ2-3; 7 bases align to TRBD2. The length of the CDR3 is 14 residues. CDR1 and CDR2 (germline): MNHNY, SVGAGI (reference sequence). V lost 5 bases, J lost 0 bases, and 2 bases stayed unmatched. This chain's CDR3 is CASSGEGSTDTQYF. CDR3 bases: TGTGCCAGCAGTGGGGAGGGCAGCACAGATACGCAGTATTTT.

This clone was counted a few times. The chain carries TRBV2 and TRBJ1-1; D perhaps matches TRBD1 (6 bases). From germline, CDR1 is SNHLY and CDR2 FYNNEI. V shed 10 bases and J shed 7 bases, with 16 bases lying between them. The CDR3 covers 12 residues. CDR3 nucleotides: TGTGCCACCAACAGGGACGTGGGTGAAGCTTTCTTT. Encoded protein: CATNRDVGEAFF.

The genes are TRBV25-1 and TRBJ2-2; the D gene is possibly TRBD2 (5 bases). The V and J ends lost 4 bases and 8 bases respectively, with 14 bases between them. The CDR3 is made up of 14 amino acids. Germline V CDR1 and CDR2: MGHDK, SYGVNS. The CDR3 loop is CASSGRGGRGELFF. CDR3 sequence (DNA): TGTGCCAGCAGTGGACGGGGTGGTAGGGGGGAGCTGTTTTTT. The complete variable domain, with remaining parts taken from reference TRBV25-1 and TRBJ2-2, reads EADIYQTPRYLVIGTGKKITLECSQTMGHDKMYWYQQDPGMELHLIHYSYGVNSTEKGDLSSESTVSRIRTEHFPLTLESARPSHTSQYLCASSGRGGRGELFFGEGSRLTVL.

The V and J genes are TRBV7-9 and TRBJ2-7; 8 positions agree with TRBD1. J gave up 2 bases and V 5 bases, and 5 bases lay outside the gene matches. This CDR3 is built from 14 residues. CDR1 and CDR2 (germline): SEHNR, FQNEAQ (reference sequence). For the CDR3, the DNA is TGTGCCAGCAGCACCAGACAGGGGACCTACGAGCAGTACTTC. This translates into CASSTRQGTYEQYF.

The sample holds a few counts of this clone. V and J are TRBV30 and TRBJ1-4; no clear D gene. The CDR3 runs 14 residues. Trimming pared 2 bases from V and 8 bases from J, leaving 15 bases between. Germline lookup yields CDR1 GTSNPN and CDR2 SVGIG (reference sequence). The CDR3 DNA follows: TGTGCCTGGAGTTTGAAGGGAGTTTGGGAAAAACTGTTTTTT. Encoded protein: CAWSLKGVWEKLFF. The entire variable domain, with the rest obtained from reference TRBV30 and TRBJ1-4, is as follows: SQTIHQWPATLVQPVGSPLSLECTVEGTSNPNLYWYRQAAGRGLQLLFYSVGIGQISSEVPQNLSASRPQDRQFILSSKKLLLSDSGFYLCAWSLKGVWEKLFFGSGTQLSVL.

V is TRBV9 and J is TRBJ2-3, with D maybe TRBD2 (6 bases). The CDR3 contains 15 residues. Germline CDR1 is SGDLS and CDR2 is YYNGEE. Deletions cut 0 bases from V and 2 bases from J, with 10 bases between. The CDR3 DNA reads TGTGCCAGCAGCGTAGGTGGGGGGTTCACAGATACGCAGTATTTT. Its protein product is CASSVGGGFTDTQYF.

The genes are TRBV27 and TRBJ1-2; 8 positions match TRBD1. This CDR3 has 15 amino acids. The ends lost 3 bases at V and 3 bases at J; junction bases unmatched: 6. The germline V gene encodes CDR1 MNHEY and CDR2 SMNVEV (reference sequence). CDR3 sequence (DNA): TGTGCCAGCAGTTTCAGACAGGGGCAGCACTATGGCTACACCTTC. Translating gives CASSFRQGQHYGYTF.

The chain recombines TRBV5-1 with TRBJ2-2; 7 bases match TRBD1. Germline V gene sequence: CDR1 SGHRS, CDR2 YFSETQ. V shed 2 bases, J shed 7 bases, and the junction held 8 bases outside the gene matches. The CDR3 is 15 residues long. DNA of the CDR3: TGCGCCAGCAGCTTACAAGGGGGCGTAGGCGGGGAGCTGTTTTTT. Protein sequence: CASSLQGGVGGELFF.

The chain joins TRBV2 to TRBJ2-1; D gene ambiguous. The germline gives CDR1 SNHLY, CDR2 FYNNEI. Between the trimmed V and J ends, which lost 3 bases and 2 bases, there was a span of 14 bases. The CDR3 is made up of 16 amino acids. The CDR3, as DNA: TGTGCCAGCAGTGAGTATAAGCAGCGACCCTACAATGAGCAGTTCTTC. Amino acid sequence: CASSEYKQRPYNEQFF.

V and J are TRBV5-1 and TRBJ1-3; D is unresolved. The CDR3 length is 14 residues. V shed 0 bases and J shed 2 bases, with 6 bases lying between them. The germline V gene encodes CDR1 SGHRS and CDR2 YFSETQ. The CDR3: CASSLDRPGNTIYF. CDR3 coding DNA: TGCGCCAGCAGCTTGGACAGACCTGGAAACACCATATATTTT. The full variable domain, with the rest looked up from reference TRBV5-1 and TRBJ1-3, is KAGVTQTPRYLIKTRGQQVTLSCSPISGHRSVSWYQQTPGQGLQFLFEYFSETQRNKGNFPGRFSGRQFSNSRSEMNVSTLELGDSALYLCASSLDRPGNTIYFGEGSWLTVV.

The chain is built from TRBV5-5 and TRBJ2-7, with 10 bases that match TRBD2. Germline CDR1 reads SGHKS; CDR2 reads YYEKEE (reference sequence). Trimming at V came to 0 bases and at J to 8 bases, leaving 5 bases not matched to a gene. CDR3 size: 14 residues. CDR3 region: CASSLVAGGIQQYF. CDR3 coding DNA: TGTGCCAGCAGCTTGGTAGCGGGAGGAATTCAGCAGTACTTC.

The chain links TRBV9 to TRBJ1-4; D is perhaps TRBD1 (6 bases). Germline V gives CDR1 SGDLS, CDR2 YYNGEE. Between the trimmed V and J ends, which lost 4 bases and 8 bases, there was a span of 18 bases. This CDR3 has 15 residues. The CDR3 loop reads CASSSKGGGVEKLFF. CDR3 DNA: TGTGCCAGCAGCTCCAAAGGAGGGGGGGTCGAAAAACTGTTTTTT.

This clone was seen just once. The chain has TRBV4-3 and TRBJ2-7; TRBD1 aligns across 9 bases. With V trimmed by 4 bases and J by 6 bases, 7 bases remained unmatched. This CDR3 region has 14 residues. In germline, CDR1 is LGHNA, CDR2 YSLEER. This CDR3 is CASSPRTGAVEQYF. The CDR3 DNA reads as TGCGCCAGCAGCCCCCGGACAGGGGCCGTCGAGCAGTACTTC.

This clone showed up just a few times. The CDR3 spells CASSFQAGDLSNEQFF. CDR3 nucleotide sequence: TGTGCCAGCAGCTTCCAAGCGGGAGACCTCTCCAATGAGCAGTTCTTC. The chain recombines TRBV5-5 with TRBJ2-1, with 8 nucleotides matching TRBD2. Per the germline V gene, CDR1 is SGHKS and CDR2 is YYEKEE (reference sequence). CDR3 size: 16 residues. V lost 2 bases, J lost 6 bases, and 10 bases stayed unmatched.

The chain is built from TRBV19 and TRBJ2-7; 8 bases are a match to TRBD2. Per germline, CDR1 LNHDA and CDR2 SQIVND (reference sequence). The V segment lost 4 bases and the J segment 9 bases; nucleotides outside the gene matches: 14. This CDR3 comprises 15 residues. CDR3 coding DNA: TGTGCCAGTAGTACCTCCGGGACTAGTGGGGGCCGGCAGTACTTC. Translation: CASSTSGTSGGRQYF.

This clone was recorded only once. V is TRBV18 and J is TRBJ2-7, with 12 bases matching TRBD2. Per germline, CDR1 KGHSH and CDR2 LQKENI. This CDR3 is 16 amino acids long. V was pared by 6 bases and J by 6 bases, with 12 bases of the junction left unmatched. In DNA, the CDR3 is TGTGCCAGCTCCCCTGACTCTAGCGGGGGGGCTGGCGAGCAGTACTTC. Translating gives CASSPDSSGGAGEQYF.

J is TRBJ2-3 and V is TRBV5-1, with a possible D match to TRBD2 (6 bases). With 7 bases removed from V and 1 base from J, the gap between germline ends came to 16 bases. This CDR3 comprises 15 residues. Germline assignment: CDR1 SGHRS and CDR2 YFSETQ. The CDR3 sequence is CASHLTRGGTDTQYF. The CDR3 bases are TGCGCCAGCCACCTAACGCGCGGGGGCACAGATACGCAGTATTTT.

This clone was detected only once. CDR3 in amino acids: CASSLTAGTYNEQFF. The CDR3 DNA reads TGTGCCAGCAGTTTAACGGCGGGAACGTACAATGAGCAGTTCTTC. The chain recombines TRBV27 with TRBJ2-1; D may be TRBD2 (6 bases). The CDR3 totals 15 residues. Trimming stripped 2 bases from V and 4 bases from J, with 12 bases between. CDR1 MNHEY and CDR2 SMNVEV come from the germline V gene (reference sequence).

The sample holds a few counts of this clone. V gene TRBV11-3 combines with J gene TRBJ2-3, with D uncertain. The V end was cut by 4 bases, the J end by 0 bases, with 14 bases between. From germline, CDR1 is SGHNT and CDR2 YENEEA. The CDR3 totals 16 residues. The CDR3 DNA reads TGTGCCAGCAGCTCCCCGCACGTAACTAGCACAGATACGCAGTATTTT. This translates into CASSSPHVTSTDTQYF. The full variable domain, rest sourced from reference TRBV11-3 and TRBJ2-3, is EAGVVQSPRYKIIEKKQPVAFWCNPISGHNTLYWYLQNLGQGPELLIRYENEEAVDDSQLPKDRFSAERLKGVDSTLKIQPAELGDSAVYLCASSSPHVTSTDTQYFGPGTRLTVL.

This clone was picked up one time. This chain links TRBV5-1 with TRBJ1-1; D is undetermined. V lost 2 bases and J 1 base, leaving 6 bases between the germline ends. Germline CDR1 is SGHRS and CDR2 is YFSETQ. The CDR3 loop spans 13 amino acids. The DNA for the CDR3 is TGCGCCAGCAGCTTAACAGAGAACACTGAAGCTTTCTTT. It yields the protein CASSLTENTEAFF.